The rows below give T cell receptor beta chains drawn from one sample of a study of blood T cell repertoires in COVID-19. The data were produced by immunoSEQ multiplex PCR, yet TCRdb's version contains in-frame clones alone and is incomplete. The data show 200,000 or so clones, with around four fifths seen just once and approximately 4.8% held by the top ten. Sequencing was performed on PBMCs or T cells enriched from blood (not recorded which). The origin of the receptors is a woman between 50 and 59 years old who had been exposed to COVID-19. Each CDR3 is given with its conserved first and last residue. D genes are given only for firm matches. Only some rows state a clone size, as once, few, many or a class for expanded clones.

clone size	D gene	J gene	V gene	CDR3 protein	CDR3 DNA
.	TRBD2	TRBJ2-1	TRBV27	CASSFTSGGSNEQFF	TGTGCCAGCAGTTTTACTAGCGGGGGGAGCAATGAGCAGTTCTTC
.	.	TRBJ1-5	TRBV20-1	CSASGQGNNQPQHF	TGCAGTGCTAGTGGGCAGGGGAACAATCAGCCCCAGCATTTT
.	.	TRBJ2-5	TRBV29-1	CSVGGGPGETQYF	TGCAGCGTTGGTGGAGGACCAGGAGAGACCCAGTACTTC
few	.	TRBJ1-2	TRBV27	CASSPGWTANYGYTF	TGTGCCAGCTCACCGGGGTGGACCGCTAACTATGGCTACACCTTC
.	.	TRBJ2-2	TRBV14	CASSQEAGSGELFF	TGTGCCAGCAGCCAAGAGGCCGGGTCCGGGGAGCTGTTTTTT
.	.	TRBJ1-2	TRBV12-3/TRBV12-4	CASSWGRGYTF	TGTGCCAGCAGTTGGGGGCGGGGCTACACCTTC
.	TRBD1	TRBJ1-1	TRBV19	CASSKGTVNTEAFF	TGTGCCAGTAGTAAGGGGACAGTTAACACTGAAGCTTTCTTT
.	.	TRBJ1-4	TRBV6-5	CASSSGRNEKLFF	TGTGCCAGCAGTTCCGGGAGGAATGAAAAACTGTTTTTT
.	.	TRBJ1-1	TRBV6-5	CASRLLYTEAFF	TGTGCCAGCAGGCTCCTATACACTGAAGCTTTCTTT
.	TRBD1	TRBJ1-2	TRBV4-3	CASSQGQGLGYTF	TGCGCCAGCAGCCAAGGACAGGGACTTGGCTACACCTTC
.	TRBD1	TRBJ1-2	TRBV6-5	CASRDDRGDGYTF	TGTGCCAGCAGGGACGACAGGGGAGATGGCTACACCTTC
.	.	TRBJ1-1	TRBV27	CASSLDSRFAEAFF	TGTGCCAGCAGTTTAGACAGCCGGTTCGCTGAAGCTTTCTTT
.	.	TRBJ1-1	TRBV9	CASSRGLNTEAFF	TGTGCCAGCTCTCGGGGATTAAACACTGAAGCTTTCTTT
.	.	TRBJ2-5	TRBV19	CASSNPGRGETQYF	TGTGCCAGTAGCAACCCTGGACGGGGAGAGACCCAGTACTTC
.	TRBD2	TRBJ2-3	TRBV7-6	CASSSRTSGGAYTQYF	TGTGCCAGCAGCTCACGTACTAGCGGGGGGGCTTATACGCAGTATTTT
.	.	TRBJ1-1	TRBV9	CASSRRIGAAEAFF	TGTGCCAGCAGCCGCCGGATCGGTGCGGCTGAAGCTTTCTTT
.	.	TRBJ1-2	TRBV5-1	CASSLEGSLSGYTF	TGCGCCAGCAGCTTGGAGGGGTCCTTGAGTGGCTACACCTTC
.	TRBD2	TRBJ2-5	TRBV5-5	CASSPSGGSEETQYF	TGTGCCAGCAGCCCCTCGGGAGGCAGTGAAGAGACCCAGTACTTC
.	TRBD1	TRBJ1-6	TRBV3-1/TRBV3-2	CASRPRQGTPLHF	TGTGCCAGCAGGCCCCGACAGGGGACACCCCTCCACTTT
.	.	TRBJ2-6	TRBV3-1/TRBV3-2	CASSQVSVSSGANVLTF	TGTGCCAGCAGCCAAGTGAGCGTCAGTTCTGGGGCCAACGTCCTGACTTTC
.	TRBD1	TRBJ1-2	TRBV27	CASSWTGIDGYTF	TGTGCCAGCAGTTGGACAGGGATAGACGGCTACACCTTC
.	TRBD2	TRBJ2-3	TRBV10-3	CAISGGDSGSSTDTQYF	TGTGCCATCAGTGGAGGGGATAGCGGGAGCTCCACAGATACGCAGTATTTT
once	.	TRBJ2-4	TRBV5-6	CASSLGEAVVIQYF	TGTGCCAGCAGCCTGGGGGAGGCGGTAGTCATTCAGTACTTC
.	.	TRBJ1-1	TRBV5-1	CASREQAGANTEAFF	TGCGCCAGCAGGGAACAGGCAGGAGCTAACACTGAAGCTTTCTTT
.	TRBD2	TRBJ2-5	TRBV2	CASSERRLAGETQYF	TGTGCCAGCAGCGAGCGAAGACTAGCGGGGGAGACCCAGTACTTC
.	.	TRBJ1-3	TRBV14	CASSQVSEGLRNTIYF	TGTGCCAGCAGCCAAGTGTCTGAGGGATTGAGAAACACCATATATTTT
.	TRBD1	TRBJ1-6	TRBV6-5	CASSLGQGYSPLHF	TGTGCCAGCAGTCTCGGACAGGGATATTCACCCCTCCACTTT
.	.	TRBJ1-5	TRBV6-2/TRBV6-3	CASSLQALGNQPQHF	TGTGCCAGCAGCTTACAGGCCCTGGGCAATCAGCCCCAGCATTTT
.	TRBD1	TRBJ1-1	TRBV10-3	CAISYRGDTEAFF	TGTGCCATCAGCTACAGGGGAGACACTGAAGCTTTCTTT
.	TRBD1	TRBJ1-2	TRBV10-2	CASSDIVGTGNGYTF	TGCGCCAGCAGTGATATAGTAGGGACAGGGAATGGCTACACCTTC
.	.	TRBJ1-1	TRBV5-1	CASSLAGGPNTEAFF	TGCGCCAGCAGCTTGGCCGGGGGGCCGAACACTGAAGCTTTCTTT
.	TRBD1	TRBJ1-2	TRBV28	CASRLGGDYGYTF	TGTGCCAGCCGACTAGGGGGCGACTATGGCTACACCTTC
few	TRBD2	TRBJ2-5	TRBV5-4	CASSSSNLAGKETQYF	TGTGCCAGCAGCTCCTCAAATCTAGCGGGGAAAGAGACCCAGTACTTC
.	TRBD2	TRBJ2-1	TRBV28	CASSSSSGTINEQFF	TGTGCCAGCTCGTCCTCTAGCGGGACGATCAATGAGCAGTTCTTC
.	TRBD1	TRBJ2-1	TRBV3-1/TRBV3-2	CASSHHRDRVSDEQFF	TGTGCCAGCAGCCATCACCGGGACAGGGTGTCGGATGAGCAGTTCTTC
.	.	TRBJ1-1	TRBV12-3/TRBV12-4	CASRPRGNTEAFF	TGTGCCAGCAGGCCCCGAGGGAACACTGAAGCTTTCTTT
.	.	TRBJ1-1	TRBV15	CATSSVRGENTEAFF	TGTGCCACCAGCAGTGTCCGGGGGGAGAACACTGAAGCTTTCTTT
few	TRBD1	TRBJ1-6	TRBV20-1	CSATQGLSLHF	TGCAGTGCGACACAGGGGCTATCCCTCCACTTT
.	TRBD2	TRBJ2-3	TRBV5-1	CASSRVGGGETDTQYF	TGCGCCAGCAGCCGCGTCGGGGGGGGCGAAACAGATACGCAGTATTTT
.	TRBD1	TRBJ2-7	TRBV27	CASSSRDRGEQYF	TGTGCCAGCAGTTCCCGGGACAGGGGCGAGCAGTACTTC
.	.	TRBJ2-1	TRBV7-9	CASSPPGQGRAYNEQFF	TGTGCCAGCAGCCCCCCGGGTCAGGGGAGGGCCTACAATGAGCAGTTCTTC
.	.	TRBJ2-1	TRBV6-1	CASSEAMRFQFF	TGTGCCAGCAGTGAAGCGATGCGTTTTCAGTTCTTC
.	TRBD1	TRBJ2-5	TRBV6-5	CASSIDRGQETQYF	TGTGCCAGCAGCATCGACAGGGGTCAAGAGACCCAGTACTTC
.	TRBD1	TRBJ1-6	TRBV30	CAWSGDSGSPLHF	TGTGCCTGGAGTGGGGACAGCGGCTCACCCCTCCACTTT
.	.	TRBJ2-7	TRBV7-2	CASSPTAGNSYEQYF	TGTGCCAGCAGCCCCACGGCGGGGAACTCCTACGAGCAGTACTTC
.	.	TRBJ1-1	TRBV11-3	CASSLGTSNTEAFF	TGTGCCAGCAGCCTAGGGACTTCGAACACTGAAGCTTTCTTT
once	.	TRBJ1-6	TRBV14	CASSRPEGGSPLHF	TGTGCCAGCAGCCGCCCTGAGGGCGGGTCACCCCTCCACTTT
.	TRBD1	TRBJ1-2	TRBV24-1	CATSDWTGNAYGYTF	TGTGCCACCAGTGATTGGACAGGGAACGCCTATGGCTACACCTTC
.	.	TRBJ2-1	TRBV11-3	CASSLERGSSYNEQFF	TGTGCCAGCAGCTTGGAACGGGGGAGCTCCTACAATGAGCAGTTCTTC
once	TRBD2	TRBJ2-7	TRBV6-5	CASSRTSGAYEQYF	TGTGCCAGCAGTCGGACTAGCGGGGCCTACGAGCAGTACTTC
.	.	TRBJ2-3	TRBV5-1	CASSLASTGKTDTQYF	TGCGCCAGCAGCTTGGCCAGTACAGGGAAGACAGATACGCAGTATTTT
.	.	TRBJ1-3	TRBV7-9	CASSLDPAQVAAIRNTIYF	TGTGCCAGCAGCTTAGACCCAGCCCAGGTGGCCGCTATTAGAAACACCATATATTTT